The 12 T cell receptor beta chains listed next were all sequenced from one sample in a study of cytomegalovirus exposure and HLA in healthy donors. The PCR made use of 60 Vbeta and 13 Jbeta primers. The table came from immunoSEQ multiplex PCR; TCRdb's copy has only in-frame clones and leaves some out. The sample holds 170,000 or so clones, approximately 82% seen once. Material: PBMCs. These receptor sequences come from a woman aged 25 to 45 in good health and CMV-seronegative.

CDR3 coding DNA: TGCAGCGTTGCTAGCGGGATCCTGGGGGAGCAGTTCTTC. Its translation is CSVASGILGEQFF. This sequence joins TRBV29-1 and TRBJ2-1, with 9 bases that match TRBD2. From germline, CDR1 is SQVTM and CDR2 ANQGSEA. The V and J ends lost 4 bases and 10 bases, in that order; junction bases with no gene match: 8. The CDR3 length is 13 residues.

V gene TRBV5-1 combines with J gene TRBJ2-5; 12 bases align to TRBD2. V shed 2 bases, J shed 5 bases, and the junction held 4 bases outside the gene matches. The CDR3 spans 15 residues. Germline V gene lookup returns CDR1 SGHRS and CDR2 YFSETQ. Written as DNA, the CDR3 is TGCGCCAGCAGCTTATGGACTAGCGGGACGGAGACCCAGTACTTC. Its translation: CASSLWTSGTETQYF.

This clone was seen only a few times. The rearrangement links TRBV28 to TRBJ1-3, with no clear D. The CDR3 contains 15 residues. V lost 7 bases to trimming and J lost 0 bases, with 13 bases between them. Germline-derived CDR1 and CDR2 are MDHEN and SYDVKM. The CDR3 DNA is TGTGCCAGCACCATGTTTAGAGTCTCTGGAAACACCATATATTTT. This sequence encodes CASTMFRVSGNTIYF.

This rearrangement joins TRBV7-2 to TRBJ2-1, with D perhaps matching TRBD2 (6 bases). V was clipped by 1 base and J by 4 bases, with 14 bases between them. The germline gives CDR1 SGHTA, CDR2 FQGNSA. The CDR3 is 16 amino acids. The CDR3 sequence: CASSLVLAGNYNEQFF. For the CDR3, the DNA is TGTGCCAGCAGCTTAGTTCTGGCGGGGAATTACAATGAGCAGTTCTTC.

The chain links TRBV7-2 to TRBJ1-2; D gene ambiguous. Germline lookup yields CDR1 SGHTA and CDR2 FQGNSA. This CDR3 is built from 11 residues. V gave up 3 bases and J gave up 13 bases, with 12 bases separating them. As DNA, the CDR3 is TGTGCCAGCAGCTTGCAACCGAGTCCCACCTTC. As protein: CASSLQPSPTF.

The chain has TRBV6-1 and TRBJ2-7; D gene ambiguous. The germline V and J ends were trimmed by 7 bases and 3 bases, with 4 bases remaining between them. This CDR3 is built from 10 residues. The V gene's germline CDR1 is MNHNS and CDR2 SASEGT. The CDR3 region has the DNA TGTGCCAGCAATAGCTACGAGCAGTACTTC. It specifies CASNSYEQYF.

The chain uses TRBV29-1 and TRBJ1-1; D gene ambiguous. Trimming took off 1 base at V and 0 bases at J, with 12 bases between the two ends. The germline CDR1 and CDR2 sequences are SQVTM and ANQGSEA. This CDR3 region has 15 residues. The CDR3 DNA is TGCAGCGTTGAAGCCCCTTCGCAGTTGAACACTGAAGCTTTCTTT. Its translation: CSVEAPSQLNTEAFF. Full variable domain (remainder filled in from reference TRBV29-1 and TRBJ1-1): SAVISQKPSRDICQRGTSLTIQCQVDSQVTMMFWYRQQPGQSLTLIATANQGSEATYESGFVIDKFPISRPNLTFSTLTVSNMSPEDSSIYLCSVEAPSQLNTEAFFGQGTRLTVV.

This chain uses TRBV19 with TRBJ2-5; maybe TRBD1 (5 bases). This CDR3 comprises 15 residues. Trimming took 5 bases from V and 2 from J, leaving 15 bases between them. Germline CDR1 and CDR2: LNHDA and SQIVND (reference sequence). DNA for the CDR3: TGTGCCAGTAGTGGAGTTGGGGCAGCACAAGAGACCCAGTACTTC. Amino acids: CASSGVGAAQETQYF. Using reference TRBV19 and TRBJ2-5 for the parts outside the CDR3, the full variable domain is DGGITQSPKYLFRKEGQNVTLSCEQNLNHDAMYWYRQDPGQGLRLIYYSQIVNDFQKGDIAEGYSVSREKKESFPLTVTSAQKNPTAFYLCASSGVGAAQETQYFGPGTRLLVL.

The J gene is TRBJ2-7, the V gene TRBV19, with 10 bases fitting TRBD1. The CDR3 is 12 amino acids. Germline CDR1 reads LNHDA; CDR2 reads SQIVND (reference sequence). Trimming took 9 bases from V and 6 from J; bases not matched to a gene: 5. CDR3 bases: TGTGCCAGCGGGACAGGGGCCTCCGAGCAGTACTTC. This sequence encodes CASGTGASEQYF.

CDR3 residues: CASSRLQGTMNTEAFF. The CDR3, as DNA: TGTGCCAGCAGCCGACTTCAGGGGACGATGAACACTGAAGCTTTCTTT. The chain uses TRBV9 and TRBJ1-1; TRBD1 is a possible D gene (6 bases). Germline V lookup: CDR1 SGDLS, CDR2 YYNGEE. This CDR3 is 16 amino acids long. V was pared by 4 bases and J by 0 bases, with 16 bases between.

This clone was seen a few times. This chain links TRBV28 with TRBJ2-2, with TRBD2 matching 10 bases. The CDR3 length is 18 residues. Germline CDR1 reads MDHEN; CDR2 reads SYDVKM. The junction had 10 bases not matched to a gene; V was cut back by 6 bases and J by 0 bases. CDR3 sequence: CASSPPFGLAANTGELFF. CDR3 in DNA: TGTGCCAGCAGCCCCCCATTCGGACTAGCGGCGAACACCGGGGAGCTGTTTTTT.

The chain joins TRBV28 to TRBJ1-4; D is undetermined. V lost 8 bases to trimming and J lost 0 bases, with 13 bases between them. Germline values: CDR1 MDHEN, CDR2 SYDVKM. The CDR3 totals 15 residues. Written as DNA, the CDR3 is TGTGCCAGCGGGAGAGCTAGTGCAACTAATGAAAAACTGTTTTTT. Residues: CASGRASATNEKLFF. Full variable domain (outside the CDR3, taken from reference TRBV28 and TRBJ1-4): DVKVTQSSRYLVKRTGEKVFLECVQDMDHENMFWYRQDPGLGLRLIYFSYDVKMKEKGDIPEGYSVSREKKERFSLILESASTNQTSMYLCASGRASATNEKLFFGSGTQLSVL.